One and the same sample provided the 27 T cell receptor beta chains below, sequenced in a study of T cell repertoires in cytomegalovirus infection. TCRdb reprocessed the reads via MiXCR and lists one record per CDR3 protein. The data show 900,000 to 950,000 distinct CDR3 sequences, roughly 31% seen once. Their specific antigens are unknown. Sequencing was performed on cultured CD8+ T cells from PBMCs, taken from culture after CMV antigen stimulation. The receptors here all came from a human donor in good health (CMV status not recorded). Some clones in this sample may be carry-over from other donors' samples.

The V gene is TRBV7-6, the J gene TRBJ2-3; D assignment may be TRBD1 or TRBD2 (5 bases each). Germline CDR1 reads SGHVS; CDR2 reads FNYEAQ. Trimming shortened V by 2 bases and J by 11 bases, and 20 bases separated the two germline ends. This CDR3 has 15 residues. The DNA of the CDR3 is TGTGCCAGCAGCTTAACTGGGGGTCCCGGGCGTGAGCAGTATTTT. Translation: CASSLTGGPGREQYF.

This sequence joins TRBV7-9 and TRBJ1-1; D unclear. The CDR3 is made up of 13 amino acids. Germline V CDR1 and CDR2: SEHNR, FQNEAQ (reference sequence). With 4 bases removed from V and 11 bases from J, the gap between germline ends came to 17 bases. The CDR3 DNA is TGTGCCAGCAGCTCGTTTCCTAATACGGATGCTTTCTTT. Its translation: CASSSFPNTDAFF.

The chain links TRBV15 to TRBJ1-6; D may be TRBD1 (5 bases). The CDR3 spans 14 residues. Germline lookup yields CDR1 LNHNV and CDR2 YYDKDF (reference sequence). V lost 4 bases to trimming and J lost 9 bases, with 13 bases between them. CDR3 protein: CATSNRGFGSPLHF. CDR3 nucleotides: TGTGCCACCAGCAATAGGGGATTCGGTTCACCCCTCCACTTT.

This clonotype was observed a handful of times. Possible read error: a much larger clone is one base away. The chain is built from TRBV2 and TRBJ1-1; no clear D. Between the trimmed V and J ends, which lost 8 bases and 0 bases, there was a span of 1 base. CDR1 and CDR2 from the germline V gene are SNHLY and FYNNEI. The CDR3 has 10 amino acids. CDR3 in amino acids: CASVNTEAFF. The CDR3 DNA is TGTGCCAGCGTGAACACTGAAGCTTTCTTT.

The chain couples TRBV3-1 to TRBJ2-1, with 9 bases fitting TRBD2. Trimming removed 3 bases from V and 5 bases from J; junction bases left unmatched: 8. CDR1 and CDR2 (germline): LGHDT, YNNKEL (reference sequence). The CDR3 is 16 amino acids. The CDR3 nucleotides read TGTGCCAGCAGCCAGTTGCCTAGCGGGGTTCACAATGAGCAGTTCTTC. Protein product: CASSQLPSGVHNEQFF.

The table lists this clonotype with many counts. The chain is built from TRBV6-1 and TRBJ2-1, with D perhaps TRBD2 (7 bases). CDR3 length equals 17 residues. V lost 2 bases, J lost 4 bases, and 18 bases lay in between. Germline V CDR1 and CDR2: MNHNS, SASEGT. CDR3 residues: CASSEREGRGRYNEQFF. CDR3 DNA: TGTGCCAGCAGTGAAAGGGAGGGGCGGGGGCGGTACAATGAGCAGTTCTTC.

This clonotype appeared a few times. V gene TRBV20-1 combines with J gene TRBJ2-7; TRBD1 is a possible D gene (6 bases). This CDR3 region has 18 residues. CDR1 DFQATT and CDR2 SNEGSKA come from the germline V gene (reference sequence). V was shortened by 3 bases and J by 0 bases, with 24 bases between the two germline ends. The DNA for the CDR3 is TGCAGTGCTAGCGCTGCCGTAGACAGGTCGCATATCTCCTACGAGCAGTACTTC. Protein product: CSASAAVDRSHISYEQYF.

The chain combines TRBV6-6 with TRBJ2-1; perhaps TRBD2 as D (7 bases). CDR1 MNHNY and CDR2 SVGAGI come from the germline V gene (reference sequence). V was shortened by 2 bases and J by 9 bases, with 11 bases between the two germline ends. CDR3 length equals 13 residues. Written as DNA, the CDR3 is TGTGCCAGCAGTTACAGGGGGGGGAGTGAGCAGTTCTTC. It is translated as CASSYRGGSEQFF.

There are a few counts of this clonotype. V gene TRBV9 combines with J gene TRBJ2-5; 7 nucleotides align to TRBD1. The junction had 6 bases not matched to a gene; V was cut back by 0 bases and J by 4 bases. Germline values: CDR1 SGDLS, CDR2 YYNGEE. This CDR3 contains 15 residues. In DNA, the CDR3 is TGTGCCAGCAGCGTAGCTGGCAGGGGGTCAGAGACCCAGTACTTC. This gives the protein CASSVAGRGSETQYF. The full variable domain, in which reference TRBV9 and TRBJ2-5 provide the parts outside the CDR3, is DSGVTQTPKHLITATGQRVTLRCSPRSGDLSVYWYQQSLDQGLQFLIQYYNGEERAKGNILERFSAQQFPDLHSELNLSSLELGDSALYFCASSVAGRGSETQYFGPGTRLLVL.

The CDR3 DNA follows: TGTGCCAGCAGTTCTCCTCCGGGACAAGGTGAAGCTTTCTTT. Protein: CASSSPPGQGEAFF. This sequence joins TRBV27 and TRBJ1-1; D is possibly TRBD1 (6 bases). The CDR3 totals 14 residues. Germline assignment: CDR1 MNHEY and CDR2 SMNVEV (reference sequence). V gave up 4 bases and J gave up 7 bases, with 16 bases separating them.

This chain connects TRBV4-1 to TRBJ2-7; D is perhaps TRBD1 (6 bases). The ends were cut back, 0 bases at V and 0 bases at J, with 18 bases in the middle. CDR1 is MGHRA and CDR2 is YSYEKL in the germline V gene. CDR3 size: 18 residues. The CDR3 DNA sequence: TGCGCCAGCAGCCAAGATCACTTAGGACAGCCCAACTCCTACGAGCAGTACTTC. Amino acid sequence: CASSQDHLGQPNSYEQYF.

This chain uses TRBV29-1 with TRBJ2-7, with unresolved D. Germline V gene data show CDR1 as SQVTM and CDR2 as ANQGSEA. There are 11 residues in the CDR3. Trimming removed 0 bases at V and 7 bases at J, with 7 bases between. The DNA of the CDR3 is TGCAGCGTTGAAGAAACGGGTGAGCAGTACTTC. Its translation: CSVEETGEQYF.

The chain joins TRBV6-5 to TRBJ2-1, with D tentatively TRBD2 (6 bases). This CDR3 is built from 17 residues. V was trimmed by 7 bases and J by 7 bases, leaving 26 bases between them. From germline, CDR1 is MNHEY and CDR2 SVGAGI. DNA for the CDR3: TGTGCCAGCACCTCTCCTCCACCTGGCGGGGTTATGAATGAGCAGTTCTTC. It specifies CASTSPPPGGVMNEQFF.

The V gene is TRBV14, the J gene TRBJ2-7, with 12 bases that match TRBD1. V shed 5 bases and J 5 bases; nucleotides not matched to a gene: 10. This CDR3 is 16 amino acids long. Germline V CDR1 and CDR2: SGHDN, FVKESK. CDR3 protein: CASSSGPGQGANEQYV. In nucleotides, the CDR3 is TGTGCCAGCAGCTCAGGGCCGGGACAGGGGGCGAACGAGCAGTACGTC.

This clonotype was counted between two and nine times. The chain combines TRBV6-2 or TRBV6-3 with TRBJ2-7; 15 nucleotides agree with TRBD2. Germline V gene lookup returns CDR1 MNHEY and CDR2 SVGEGT. V shed 8 bases and J 4 bases; nucleotides not matched to a gene: 0. The length of the CDR3 is 13 residues. The CDR3 sequence: CASGLAGGYEQYV. The CDR3 DNA sequence: TGTGCCAGCGGACTAGCGGGGGGGTACGAGCAGTACGTC.

This sequence joins TRBV25-1 and TRBJ1-6; D gene uncertain. Trimming stripped 8 bases from V and 4 bases from J, with 12 bases between. The germline V gene has CDR1 MGHDK and CDR2 SYGVNS. This CDR3 spans 14 amino acids. In DNA form, the CDR3 reads TGTGCCAGCCGGGAGGCGGCATATAATTCACCCCTCCACTTT. Translated: CASREAAYNSPLHF. Full variable domain (remainder filled in from reference TRBV25-1 and TRBJ1-6): EADIYQTPRYLVIGTGKKITLECSQTMGHDKMYWYQQDPGMELHLIHYSYGVNSTEKGDLSSESTVSRIRTEHFPLTLESARPSHTSQYLCASREAAYNSPLHFGNGTRLTVT.

This clonotype was picked up many times. The rearrangement uses TRBV12-3 or TRBV12-4 and TRBJ1-1; D gene uncertain. The CDR3 consists of 16 residues. V was shortened by 5 bases and J by 0 bases, with 16 bases between the two germline ends. Here the CDR3 reads CASSIRGEVMNTEAFF. CDR3 bases: TGTGCCAGCAGTATCCGAGGAGAGGTCATGAACACTGAAGCTTTCTTT.

With respect to this clonotype: Since a much larger clone is just one base distant, this may be a read error. The chain is built from TRBV7-2 and TRBJ1-1; TRBD1 matches 10 bases. The junction had 5 bases not matched to a gene; V was cut back by 2 bases and J by 5 bases. There are 15 residues in the CDR3. The V gene's germline CDR1 is SGHTA and CDR2 FQGNSA. The CDR3, as DNA: TGTACCAGCAGCTTAAGGGACAGGGGTGAGACTGAAGCTTTCTTT. This encodes CTSSLRDRGETEAFF.

CDR3 sequence (DNA): TGCGCCAGCACGGACGCCCCCGTTGGGCAGTTCTTC. Translation: CASTDAPVGQFF. The chain employs TRBV10-2 and TRBJ2-1; D not resolved. The CDR3 extends over 12 amino acids. The germline CDR1 and CDR2 sequences are WSHSY and SAAADI. The V gene lost 7 bases and the J gene lost 12 bases, with 16 bases spanning the gap.

The gene calls are TRBV11-2 and TRBJ2-3; D perhaps matches TRBD2 (6 bases). Germline loops: CDR1 SGHAT, CDR2 FQNNGV. This CDR3 spans 15 amino acids. DNA of the CDR3: TGTGTCTGCAGCCCCACAGCGGGCGACACAGATACGCAGTATTTT. Translated: CVCSPTAGDTDTQYF.

Many counts were recorded for this clonotype. The chain recombines TRBV7-3 with TRBJ1-4; no clear D gene. The germline V gene has CDR1 SGHTA and CDR2 FQGTGA. The germline V and J ends were trimmed by 5 bases and 3 bases, with 10 bases remaining between them. The CDR3 spans 14 residues. CDR3 in DNA: TGTGCCAGCAGCCCTGACGAACCTAATGAAAAACTGTTTTTT. Residues: CASSPDEPNEKLFF.

This clonotype was observed many times. The chain links TRBV6-1 to TRBJ1-1; tentative D call: TRBD1 (6 bases). Germline V lookup: CDR1 MNHNS, CDR2 SASEGT. The CDR3 sequence is 16 residues long. The ends were cut back, 2 bases at V and 4 bases at J, with 17 bases in the middle. The DNA for the CDR3 is TGTGCCAGCAGTGAATCGGGTAACTTAGGGGGCACTGAAGCTTTCTTT. It translates to CASSESGNLGGTEAFF.

The chain employs TRBV28 and TRBJ2-7, with 12 nucleotides matching TRBD2. V dropped 6 bases and J dropped 2; count of bases not matched to a gene: 5. The CDR3 extends over 15 amino acids. CDR1 and CDR2 from the germline V gene are MDHEN and SYDVKM. In DNA, the CDR3 is TGTGCCAGCAGACTAGCGGGGGGCTACCCCTACGAGCAGTACGTC. Its protein product is CASRLAGGYPYEQYV.

At least ten counts were recorded for this clonotype. The chain employs TRBV4-2 and TRBJ2-1; 10 nucleotides line up with TRBD2. The length of the CDR3 is 16 residues. Germline trimming cut 0 bases from V and 5 bases from J; bases unmatched to any gene: 4. The V gene's germline CDR1 is LGHNA and CDR2 YNFKEQ. The CDR3 DNA sequence: TGTGCCAGCAGCCAAGACAGCGGGGGGGCCCACAATGAGCAGTTCTTC. Its protein product is CASSQDSGGAHNEQFF.

This clonotype was counted between two and nine times. The chain couples TRBV28 to TRBJ1-5; 8 bases are a match to TRBD1. The CDR3 is 13 residues long. V dropped 8 bases and J dropped 6; count of bases not matched to a gene: 6. Germline loops: CDR1 MDHEN, CDR2 SYDVKM. The CDR3 DNA sequence: TGTGCCAGCTCACACAGGGGGTCTCAGCCCCAGCATTTT. Translation: CASSHRGSQPQHF.

This clonotype was found a few times. The chain recombines TRBV18 with TRBJ2-1, with D tentatively TRBD1 (6 bases). CDR3 length: 16 residues. Germline V gives CDR1 KGHSH, CDR2 LQKENI. V was cut by 5 bases and J by 7 bases, with 21 bases left in between. CDR3 sequence: CASSSPDSPQGNEQFF. The CDR3, as DNA: TGTGCCAGCTCATCCCCGGACAGCCCCCAGGGAAATGAGCAGTTCTTC.

This clonotype occurred a few times. The chain combines TRBV19 with TRBJ1-5; D ambiguous. V gave up 5 bases and J gave up 3 bases, with 17 bases separating them. CDR1 and CDR2 (germline): LNHDA, SQIVND (reference sequence). The CDR3 sequence is 16 residues long. The CDR3 loop is CASSPPGRGFNQPQHF. CDR3 DNA sequence: TGTGCCAGTAGTCCCCCGGGCAGAGGGTTCAATCAGCCCCAGCATTTT.